This T cell receptor (beta chain) originates from a study of graft-versus-host responses after intestinal transplantation. For the study at large: Transplant recipients had multivisceral, liver-intestinal, or isolated intestinal grafts. Every recipient had anti-thymocyte globulin induction and two to three years of tacrolimus plus steroids. Overall study findings and caveats: Levels of circulating GvH clones at their peak were associated with early post-transplant HvG declines. Ileal or blood samples showed some GvH clones first, and such clones were also found in recipient marrow.

This CDR3 has 16 amino acids. The germline V gene encodes CDR1 SGHAT and CDR2 FQNNGV. Trimming cost V 2 bases and J 0 bases, with 14 bases left between them. Notes on this clone: Its antigen remains unidentified.

The method was immunoSEQ multiplex PCR; TCRdb's version includes in-frame clones alone and lacks a portion of them. The repertoire consists of fewer than 45,000 clones, with 91% occurring once and the leading ten covering roughly 2.5%. The source material was PBMCs, sampled approximately 310 days after intestinal transplant. This sequence originates from a human patient who received an intestinal transplant, so some T cells may come from the graft donor. The V and J genes are TRBV11-2 and TRBJ2-7; D gene uncertain. The CDR3, as DNA: TGTGCCAGCAGCTTACCCACAGAAAAGGTCTCCTACGAGCAGTACTTC. As protein: CASSLPTEKVSYEQYF.